This TCR beta chain stems from a study of blood T cell repertoires in COVID-19. As handled by the study authors: From reference gene primer amplification, estimates of nucleated cell counts were derived. Using immunoSEQ multiplex PCR, the repertoire was profiled, and TCRdb retains in-frame clones only, with some absent. The DNA gave D and trimming, while V, J and clone size come from that table. The table includes under 200,000 clones, about four fifths detected once. Input material: peripheral blood. The origin of this receptor is a woman older than 75 with acute or convalescent COVID-19.

The CDR3 sequence: CASSAQGGTYEQYF. The CDR3 bases are TGTGCCAGCAGCGCACAGGGGGGGACCTACGAGCAGTACTTC. The rearrangement uses TRBV28 and TRBJ2-7, with D possibly TRBD1 on 8 matching bases. CDR3 length equals 14 residues. In germline, CDR1 is MDHEN, CDR2 SYDVKM. V was clipped by 6 bases and J by 2 bases, with 14 bases between them.